This T cell receptor (beta chain) comes out of a study of blood T cell repertoires in COVID-19. Study at large: Sites across the United States, Italy and Spain contributed samples from acute and convalescent COVID-19. The analysed material was cDNA or gDNA that came from T cells, B-cell-depleted T cells, or PBMCs.

In the original analysis: Reference gene primer amplification gave nucleated cell count estimates. Produced via immunoSEQ multiplex PCR; TCRdb's table is partial and in-frame only. The V and J calls and clone size were taken over from that table, and D and trimming were inferred from the DNA. The sample shows 75,000 to 100,000 clones, approximately 87% of them seen only once. Sequencing was performed on peripheral blood. The receptor comes from a human donor in a cohort sampled during active COVID-19.

DNA for the CDR3: TGTGCCAGCAGCGTAGCCCCGGGGTCACCCCTCCACTTT. Amino acids: CASSVAPGSPLHF. J is TRBJ1-6 and V is TRBV9, with no clear D. V dropped 0 bases and J dropped 10 bases, with 8 bases sitting between them. The CDR3 is made up of 13 amino acids. From germline, CDR1 is SGDLS and CDR2 YYNGEE.